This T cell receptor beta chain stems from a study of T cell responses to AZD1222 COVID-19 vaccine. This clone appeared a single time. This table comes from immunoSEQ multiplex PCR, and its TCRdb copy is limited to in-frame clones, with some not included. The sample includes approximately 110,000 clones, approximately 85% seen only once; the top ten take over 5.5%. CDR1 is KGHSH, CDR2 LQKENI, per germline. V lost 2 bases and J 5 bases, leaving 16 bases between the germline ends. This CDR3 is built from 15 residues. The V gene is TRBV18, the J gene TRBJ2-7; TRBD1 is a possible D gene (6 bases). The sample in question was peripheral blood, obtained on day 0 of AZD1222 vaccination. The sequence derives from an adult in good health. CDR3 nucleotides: TGTGCCAGCTCACCAGCGCTACAGGGAATCCACGAGCAGTACTTC. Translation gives CASSPALQGIHEQYF.